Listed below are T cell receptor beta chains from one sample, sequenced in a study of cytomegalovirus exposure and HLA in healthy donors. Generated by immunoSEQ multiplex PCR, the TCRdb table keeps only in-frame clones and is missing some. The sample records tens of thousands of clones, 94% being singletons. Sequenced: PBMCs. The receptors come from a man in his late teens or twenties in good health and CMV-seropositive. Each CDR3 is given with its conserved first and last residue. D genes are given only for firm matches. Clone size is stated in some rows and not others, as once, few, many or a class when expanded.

CDR3nt: TGTGCCAGCAGCCCCCGGACAGGGCGAGAAAAACTGTTTTTT
CDR3aa: CASSPRTGREKLFF
d_gene: TRBD1
abundance: .
j_gene: TRBJ1-4
v_gene: TRBV9

CDR3nt: TGTGCCAGCTCACCACCGGCAACCCCAACGCAGTATTTT
CDR3aa: CASSPPATPTQYF
d_gene: .
abundance: .
j_gene: TRBJ2-3
v_gene: TRBV18

CDR3nt: TGTGCCAGCAGCCAAGTTCTGGGAGGGACTGAAGCTTTCTTT
CDR3aa: CASSQVLGGTEAFF
d_gene: .
abundance: .
j_gene: TRBJ1-1
v_gene: TRBV11-2

CDR3nt: TGTGCCAGCAGCTTGAGCGGGATTTATAGCAATCAGCCCCAGCATTTT
CDR3aa: CASSLSGIYSNQPQHF
d_gene: .
abundance: .
j_gene: TRBJ1-5
v_gene: TRBV5-5

CDR3nt: TGTGCCAGTAGTATAGTAGTCGGGGGGACAGATACGCAGTATTTT
CDR3aa: CASSIVVGGTDTQYF
d_gene: TRBD2
abundance: once
j_gene: TRBJ2-3
v_gene: TRBV19

CDR3nt: TGTGCCAGCAGTTTAGGGCAGGGTGGTTCACCCCTCCACTTT
CDR3aa: CASSLGQGGSPLHF
d_gene: .
abundance: .
j_gene: TRBJ1-6
v_gene: TRBV27

CDR3nt: TGTGCCAGCAGCCCCTACGGTTACGTCCACGAGCAGTACTTC
CDR3aa: CASSPYGYVHEQYF
d_gene: .
abundance: .
j_gene: TRBJ2-7
v_gene: TRBV14

CDR3nt: TGTGCCAGCAGAATGGACAGTATCCAAGAGACCCAGTACTTC
CDR3aa: CASRMDSIQETQYF
d_gene: .
abundance: .
j_gene: TRBJ2-5
v_gene: TRBV6-5

CDR3nt: TGCGCCAGCAGTGTGAACTCCCGACTGTACAATGAGCAGTTCTTC
CDR3aa: CASSVNSRLYNEQFF
d_gene: .
abundance: .
j_gene: TRBJ2-1
v_gene: TRBV10-1

CDR3nt: TGTGCCTGGAGTGTAATGGTGGGAGGAGGGTTAACCTACGAGCAGTACTTC
CDR3aa: CAWSVMVGGGLTYEQYF
d_gene: .
abundance: once
j_gene: TRBJ2-7
v_gene: TRBV30

CDR3nt: TGTGCCAGCAGTTCGACTTTGCAGACCCAGTACTTC
CDR3aa: CASSSTLQTQYF
d_gene: .
abundance: .
j_gene: TRBJ2-5
v_gene: TRBV28

CDR3nt: TGCAGCGTTGGGGGACTCAACACCGGGGAGCTGTTTTTT
CDR3aa: CSVGGLNTGELFF
d_gene: .
abundance: .
j_gene: TRBJ2-2
v_gene: TRBV29-1

CDR3nt: TGTGCCAGCTCACCGCAAGGCGGCAATGAGCAGTTCTTC
CDR3aa: CASSPQGGNEQFF
d_gene: .
abundance: .
j_gene: TRBJ2-1
v_gene: TRBV18

CDR3nt: TGTGCCATCAGTCCGCGCACAGGGGCCAAAAACATTCAGTACTTC
CDR3aa: CAISPRTGAKNIQYF
d_gene: .
abundance: .
j_gene: TRBJ2-4
v_gene: TRBV10-3

CDR3nt: TGTGCCAGCAAAATATCGGACAGGGTCTATGGGGCCAACGTCCTGACTTTC
CDR3aa: CASKISDRVYGANVLTF
d_gene: TRBD1
abundance: .
j_gene: TRBJ2-6
v_gene: TRBV2

CDR3nt: TGTGCCAGCAGCCTCCTCGAGGGAACCGGGGAGCTGTTTTTT
CDR3aa: CASSLLEGTGELFF
d_gene: .
abundance: .
j_gene: TRBJ2-2
v_gene: TRBV27

CDR3nt: TGTGCCAGTAGTTCCGGACAGGGTGGCGAGCAGTACTTC
CDR3aa: CASSSGQGGEQYF
d_gene: TRBD1
abundance: .
j_gene: TRBJ2-7
v_gene: TRBV19

CDR3nt: TGCAGTGCAGCCGAAATTCCCGGGCAGTACTTC
CDR3aa: CSAAEIPGQYF
d_gene: .
abundance: .
j_gene: TRBJ2-7
v_gene: TRBV20-1

CDR3nt: TGTGCCAGCAGCTACGGGAGGGGGGACGAGCAGTACTTC
CDR3aa: CASSYGRGDEQYF
d_gene: TRBD2
abundance: .
j_gene: TRBJ2-7
v_gene: TRBV5-6

CDR3nt: TGCGCCAGCAGCCGTTGGAGGGCCCGGGACAGGGGTTTGCCAGGCTATGGCTACACCTTC
CDR3aa: CASSRWRARDRGLPGYGYTF
d_gene: TRBD1
abundance: .
j_gene: TRBJ1-2
v_gene: TRBV5-1

CDR3nt: TGTGCCAGCAGTGGGGACAGGGATTTCTCAGATACGCAGTATTTT
CDR3aa: CASSGDRDFSDTQYF
d_gene: TRBD1
abundance: once
j_gene: TRBJ2-3
v_gene: TRBV6-5

CDR3nt: TGTGCCAGCAGCCTCGGGCGAGGGCGGAACACTGAAGCTTTCTTT
CDR3aa: CASSLGRGRNTEAFF
d_gene: .
abundance: once
j_gene: TRBJ1-1
v_gene: TRBV11-1

CDR3nt: TGTGCCAGCAGCAAAGCCAACGACGGGAAGACTTCCTACGAGCAGTACTTC
CDR3aa: CASSKANDGKTSYEQYF
d_gene: .
abundance: .
j_gene: TRBJ2-7
v_gene: TRBV21-1

CDR3nt: TGTGCCAGCAGCTGGGACAGGGGCACCTACAATGAGCAGTTCTTC
CDR3aa: CASSWDRGTYNEQFF
d_gene: TRBD1
abundance: .
j_gene: TRBJ2-1
v_gene: TRBV11-2

CDR3nt: TGTGCCAGCAGCTTAGGGGGACAGGGTAATGAAAAACTGTTTTTT
CDR3aa: CASSLGGQGNEKLFF
d_gene: TRBD1
abundance: .
j_gene: TRBJ1-4
v_gene: TRBV7-6

CDR3nt: TGTGCCAGCAGCCATGGACAGATCGACATTCAGTACTTC
CDR3aa: CASSHGQIDIQYF
d_gene: .
abundance: .
j_gene: TRBJ2-4
v_gene: TRBV7-9

CDR3nt: TGTGCCAGCAGCATTACAGGGGTGGTGGCCGGGGAGCTGTTTTTT
CDR3aa: CASSITGVVAGELFF
d_gene: TRBD1
abundance: .
j_gene: TRBJ2-2
v_gene: TRBV11-3

CDR3nt: TGTGCCAGCAGTTACACAGAACCGAACACTGAAGCTTTCTTT
CDR3aa: CASSYTEPNTEAFF
d_gene: .
abundance: .
j_gene: TRBJ1-1
v_gene: TRBV2

CDR3nt: TGCGCCAGCAGTGAGAACAGGGAGGGAGATACGCAGTATTTT
CDR3aa: CASSENREGDTQYF
d_gene: .
abundance: .
j_gene: TRBJ2-3
v_gene: TRBV10-1

CDR3nt: TGTGCCAGCACACTCACAGGGGAACACAATGAGCAGTTCTTC
CDR3aa: CASTLTGEHNEQFF
d_gene: TRBD1
abundance: .
j_gene: TRBJ2-1
v_gene: TRBV6-1

CDR3nt: TGTGCCAGCAGCCCCCTTCCGCCATGGGGGGTGAACACTGAAGCTTTCTTT
CDR3aa: CASSPLPPWGVNTEAFF
d_gene: .
abundance: .
j_gene: TRBJ1-1
v_gene: TRBV7-2

CDR3nt: TGTGCCAGCAGCACCCGGACAGGGCCCCAAGAGACCCAGTACTTC
CDR3aa: CASSTRTGPQETQYF
d_gene: TRBD1
abundance: once
j_gene: TRBJ2-5
v_gene: TRBV5-5

CDR3nt: TGTGCCAGCAGCACGGGACAGGAAGATAATTCACCCCTCCACTTT
CDR3aa: CASSTGQEDNSPLHF
d_gene: TRBD1
abundance: .
j_gene: TRBJ1-6
v_gene: TRBV9

CDR3nt: TGCGCCAGCAGCCAAATGGCTGCCGGGTGGGGCGATGGCTACACCTTC
CDR3aa: CASSQMAAGWGDGYTF
d_gene: .
abundance: .
j_gene: TRBJ1-2
v_gene: TRBV4-3

CDR3nt: TGCGCCAGCAGCCAAGGCGCCGCGGGAAGCTCCTACAATGAGCAGTTCTTC
CDR3aa: CASSQGAAGSSYNEQFF
d_gene: .
abundance: once
j_gene: TRBJ2-1
v_gene: TRBV4-3

CDR3nt: TGTGCCAGCAGCTTTCGGGGACTAGCGGAAACTTACTCCTACGAGCAGTACTTC
CDR3aa: CASSFRGLAETYSYEQYF
d_gene: TRBD2
abundance: .
j_gene: TRBJ2-7
v_gene: TRBV11-2

CDR3nt: TGTGCTAGTGGTTTAAAAACAGATGGCTACACCTTC
CDR3aa: CASGLKTDGYTF
d_gene: .
abundance: once
j_gene: TRBJ1-2
v_gene: TRBV12-5

CDR3nt: TGTGCCAGTAGTATAATTACACAAGACAGGCGACTTCTTGGGACCGGGGAGCTGTTTTTT
CDR3aa: CASSIITQDRRLLGTGELFF
d_gene: .
abundance: .
j_gene: TRBJ2-2
v_gene: TRBV19

CDR3nt: TGTGCCAGCAGTTTGCCCCGGGACAGGGGCTTTGCTAGTGTCGCGGAGACCCAGTACTTC
CDR3aa: CASSLPRDRGFASVAETQYF
d_gene: TRBD1
abundance: .
j_gene: TRBJ2-5
v_gene: TRBV28

CDR3nt: TGTGCCAGCAGTGCCGGACAGAACACTGAAGCTTTCTTT
CDR3aa: CASSAGQNTEAFF
d_gene: .
abundance: .
j_gene: TRBJ1-1
v_gene: TRBV6-4